The T cell receptor (beta chain) described here comes from a study of T cells in Graves' hyperthyroidism and ophthalmopathy (dated by TCRdb to about 2019). Regarding the study in general: A discovery cohort of approximately 100 patients, 43 with Graves' ophthalmopathy and about 60 with stable Graves' hyperthyroidism, was used to find distinguishing TCR V-J signatures. The paper reports TCR Vbeta CDR3 sequencing of some 140 peripheral blood samples: some 41 ophthalmopathy, approximately 74 hyperthyroidism and 17 progressor patients. Whether ophthalmopathy could be predicted prospectively was tested in an independent validation cohort made up of 18 to 20 hyperthyroidism patients plus 17 patients who later progressed to ophthalmopathy. Following sampling, methimazole starting at 30 mg daily was given to hyperthyroidism patients, and high-dose intravenous methylprednisolone was given to ophthalmopathy patients. The roughly 91 discovery patients were randomly divided into training and test sets at a 7:3 ratio. In addition, the study compared T-cell repertoires in thyroid tissue and in blood from about six Graves' hyperthyroidism patients.

With regard to this clonotype: Its antigen remains undetermined. Base qualities are not recorded, but no much larger clone differs from it by a single base.

Any patient with an uncontrolled infection, another autoimmune disease, pregnancy or lactation was excluded. Clinical symptoms, serum thyroxine and TRAb, thyroid ultrasound, and orbital computed tomography formed the basis for the diagnoses. Total RNA was extracted with Trizol reagent, and quality was checked on an Agilent 2100 Bioanalyzer. Amplification of TCR beta CDR3 regions was carried out from RNA transcripts. For the first round of RT-PCR on the TCR CDR3, the HTBI primer set was used together with the Qiagen OneStep RT-PCR kit. A second multiplex PCR round built the libraries, followed by size selection and purification. The libraries were sequenced on an Illumina HiSeq2000 using paired-end 100 bp reads. In the paper's pipeline: Raw data were processed with SOAPnuke, discarding reads with adapters, uncalled bases, mean Phred below 15, or no exact constant-primer or identifier match. High-quality paired reads were merged with COPE v1.2.5, and unique nucleotide sequences were defined as clonotypes. MiTCR v1.1 was used to align the clonotypes against IMGT TRBV, TRBD and TRBJ reference segments. Analysis was restricted to V-J combinations with a frequency above 0.0001, which covered roughly 99% of repertoires. A TCS score was defined as the ratio of F50 (clonal expansion) to E x V (chaos), with BLOSUM62-based TCRdist applied between CDR3 peptides within each V-J. Welch's t-statistics and random forest reduced around 510 V-J features to about 13, which were used in a naive Bayes classifier (R e1071). The similarity between thyroid and blood repertoires was quantified using the Morisita-Horn index. TCRdb took the public reads, trimmed them with fastp at Q25, ran MiXCR for clone calling and kept in-frame beta chains. For every CDR3 protein sequence, its rows merge into one entry that carries the most common genes and DNA. For this entry, the V and J calls and clone size follow TCRdb and not the study's own pipeline. The sample table holds 540,000 or so distinct CDR3 sequences, of which roughly 46% were seen once. Over 15% of the sample comes from the top ten.

V is reduced by 0 bases and J by 7 bases, leaving a spacing of 18 bases between them. The CDR3 starts with the cysteine, ends with the phenylalanine, and has 16 residues. The kept DNA is CDR3 alone, 48 bases in frame from the first base. Via the germline V gene (reference sequence), CDR1 is LNHNV and CDR2 YYDKDF. The research as a whole found: Most expanded thyroid clonotypes (frequency above 0.001) were also found in blood, which suggests that blood repertoires may mirror thyroid immune responses. Ophthalmopathy was separated from stable hyperthyroidism by a 13 V-J signature model, with just over 85% sensitivity and roughly 81% specificity obtained in cross-validation and 80%/75% obtained in testing. In validation, progression to ophthalmopathy was predicted by the model with around 70% sensitivity and approximately 78% specificity, a median of roughly 6 months before onset. No statistical method was used to fix the sample size in advance, and group allocation was not hidden from the investigators.

The source of this sequence is an adult woman with Graves' disease, either hyperthyroidism or ophthalmopathy (not recorded which). Recombination linked TRBV15 to TRBJ1-1; the best D guess is TRBD1, with 5 bases matching. Sequencing was carried out using peripheral blood or thyroid tissue (not recorded which). The CDR3 region: CATSRDRGSPTNEAFF. The DNA sequence is as follows: TGTGCCACCAGCAGAGATCGGGGCAGCCCAACTAATGAAGCTTTCTTT.